A single sample gave rise to the 14 T cell receptor beta chains below, sequenced in a study of blood T cell repertoires in COVID-19. Here immunoSEQ multiplex PCR was the method, and the copy in TCRdb shows in-frame clones only, minus some. This sample carries around 250,000 clones, 75% to 90% of them seen once, and the ten largest clones take about 3%. Specimen: peripheral blood. The receptor source for this set is a woman between 25 and 40 years old with active or convalescent COVID-19.

The V gene is TRBV2, the J gene TRBJ2-4, with a possible D match to TRBD2 (7 bases). Trimming shortened V by 7 bases and J by 8 bases, and 24 bases separated the two germline ends. This CDR3 contains 16 residues. Germline values: CDR1 SNHLY, CDR2 FYNNEI. The CDR3 is CASTPVRGGVGDIQYF. The CDR3 DNA follows: TGTGCCAGCACCCCCGTGAGGGGGGGCGTCGGGGACATTCAGTACTTC.

The gene calls are TRBV19 and TRBJ1-5; D is undetermined. The CDR3 is made up of 13 amino acids. Germline CDR1 and CDR2: LNHDA and SQIVND (reference sequence). Trimming pared 6 bases from V and 4 bases from J, leaving 10 bases between. CDR3 residues: CASSGFINQPQHF. The CDR3 DNA reads TGTGCCAGTAGCGGGTTCATTAATCAGCCCCAGCATTTT.

CDR3 sequence reads: CASSFRVPINEKLFF. CDR3 nucleotides: TGTGCCAGCAGCTTTCGGGTACCGATTAATGAAAAACTGTTTTTT. The J gene is TRBJ1-4, the V gene TRBV5-6; D is unresolved. The germline V and J ends were trimmed by 2 bases and 4 bases, with 12 bases remaining between them. Per the germline V gene, CDR1 is SGHDT and CDR2 is YYEEEE. The CDR3 spans 15 residues. The variable domain in full, completed from reference TRBV5-6 and TRBJ1-4, reads DAGVTQSPTHLIKTRGQQVTLRCSPKSGHDTVSWYQQALGQGPQFIFQYYEEEERQRGNFPDRFSGHQFPNYSSELNVNALLLGDSALYLCASSFRVPINEKLFFGSGTQLSVL.

The rearrangement joins TRBV7-9 to TRBJ1-5, with no clear D. V lost 5 bases and J lost 4, with 6 bases in between. From germline, CDR1 is SEHNR and CDR2 FQNEAQ (reference sequence). The CDR3 runs 12 residues. The CDR3 bases are TGTGCCAGCAGCCCCGTGAATCAGCCCCAGCATTTT. Its protein is CASSPVNQPQHF.

The V gene is TRBV5-1, the J gene TRBJ2-7; D unclear. Trimming stripped 0 bases from V and 1 base from J, with 8 bases between. From germline, CDR1 is SGHRS and CDR2 YFSETQ. The CDR3 extends over 14 amino acids. CDR3 sequence (DNA): TGCGCCAGCAGCTTGGAGAGCCGATCCTACGAGCAGTACTTC. Amino acids: CASSLESRSYEQYF.

The chain joins TRBV4-3 to TRBJ1-4, with D perhaps TRBD1 (5 bases). Trimming shortened V by 0 bases and J by 4 bases, and 12 bases separated the two germline ends. Germline V gives CDR1 LGHNA, CDR2 YSLEER. This CDR3 has 16 amino acids. The CDR3 nucleotides read TGCGCCAGCAGCCAAGAAGTGCCGGGGGGTAATGAAAAACTGTTTTTT. This encodes CASSQEVPGGNEKLFF.

Of note for this clone: At the DNA level, this CDR3 is encoded by other sequences in the same sample as well. This chain joins TRBV10-3 and TRBJ2-6; D unclear. V dropped 3 bases and J dropped 0 bases, with 3 bases sitting between them. Germline-derived CDR1 and CDR2 are ENHRY and SYGVKD. The CDR3 consists of 14 residues. CDR3 protein: CAISDSSGANVLTF. The CDR3 DNA follows: TGTGCCATCAGTGATAGCTCTGGGGCCAACGTCCTGACTTTC.

This sequence joins TRBV7-2 and TRBJ1-2, with TRBD1 matching over 11 bases. Trimming took 5 bases from V and 4 from J; bases not matched to a gene: 6. The CDR3 is 15 amino acids. The V gene's germline CDR1 is SGHTA and CDR2 FQGNSA. The CDR3 nucleotides read TGTGCCAGCAGCCAAACCGGGACAGGGGGCTATGGCTACACCTTC. Protein product: CASSQTGTGGYGYTF.

This rearrangement joins TRBV21-1 to TRBJ2-1; the table assigns TRBD1, which was not confirmed against the DNA. TRBV21-1 is classified as a pseudogene. This CDR3 region has 15 residues. CDR3 sequence: CASSKGTFNSNEQFF. CDR3 DNA sequence: TGTGCCAGCAGCAAAGGAACATTTAACAGCAATGAGCAGTTCTTC.

The J gene is TRBJ1-6, the V gene TRBV3-1 (or the pseudogene TRBV3-2); 7 bases map to TRBD1. J lost 8 bases, V lost 6 bases, and 10 bases had no gene match. Germline values: CDR1 LGHDT, CDR2 YNNKEL (reference sequence). The CDR3 covers 15 residues. CDR3 bases: TGTGCCAGCAGAAAGGGACAGCTGCTCGATTCACCCCTCCACTTT. It translates to CASRKGQLLDSPLHF.

The V and J genes are TRBV6-2 or TRBV6-3 and TRBJ2-7, with TRBD1 matching 9 bases. Germline V gene lookup returns CDR1 MNHEY and CDR2 SVGEGT. CDR3 length equals 17 residues. Unmatched junction bases numbered 13, after V lost 2 bases and J lost 5 bases. CDR3 region: CASSYLAGTGKNHEQYF. The CDR3 region has the DNA TGTGCCAGCAGTTACCTCGCCGGGACAGGGAAGAACCACGAGCAGTACTTC.

CDR3 residues: CASSYARQRVSSYEQYF. CDR3 DNA: TGTGCCAGCAGTTACGCTCGACAGCGCGTGAGCTCCTACGAGCAGTACTTC. The chain joins TRBV6-2 or TRBV6-3 to TRBJ2-7; TRBD1 might be the D (5 bases). Germline-derived CDR1 and CDR2 are MNHEY and SVGEGT. CDR3 size: 17 residues. V was cut by 2 bases and J by 0 bases, with 17 bases left in between.

The chain recombines TRBV30 with TRBJ1-1; no clear D. The CDR3 has 13 residues. Germline CDR1 and CDR2: GTSNPN and SVGIG (reference sequence). Trimming removed 3 bases from V and 2 bases from J, with 10 bases in between. DNA of the CDR3: TGTGCCTGGAGGGCCGACTTAAACACTGAAGCTTTCTTT. It specifies CAWRADLNTEAFF.

This chain joins TRBV28 and TRBJ2-4, with 8 bases matching TRBD2. The ends lost 5 bases at V and 8 bases at J; junction bases unmatched: 8. Germline V gene data show CDR1 as MDHEN and CDR2 as SYDVKM. The CDR3 consists of 14 residues. The CDR3 here is CASSSGGQRDIQYF. The CDR3 DNA reads as TGTGCCAGCAGTAGCGGGGGCCAAAGGGACATTCAGTACTTC.